The 8 T cell receptor beta chains below were found in one sample sequenced in a study of T cell responses to AZD1222 COVID-19 vaccine. This table comes from immunoSEQ multiplex PCR, and its TCRdb copy is limited to in-frame clones, with some not included. The data contain roughly 110,000 clones, 70% to 90% of them singletons. The specimen comprised peripheral blood, sampled 28 days after the second AZD1222 dose. The origin of the receptors is an adult who received the AZD1222 COVID-19 vaccine.

In its sample, this clone was seen once. The chain joins TRBV5-1 to TRBJ1-4; 9 bases match TRBD1. Trimming at V came to 0 bases and at J to 0 bases, leaving 0 bases not matched to a gene. Looked up from germline, CDR1 is SGHRS and CDR2 is YFSETQ. The CDR3 sequence is 16 residues long. This CDR3 is CASSLGQGATNEKLFF. The CDR3 DNA sequence: TGCGCCAGCAGCTTGGGACAGGGGGCAACTAATGAAAAACTGTTTTTT.

This rearrangement joins TRBV29-1 to TRBJ1-2; 8 positions match TRBD1. V shed 3 bases, J shed 7 bases, and the junction held 7 bases outside the gene matches. The CDR3 totals 13 residues. Germline assignment: CDR1 SQVTM and CDR2 ANQGSEA. CDR3 loop: CSVESGRGLGYTF. CDR3 nucleotides: TGCAGCGTTGAGAGTGGCAGGGGGCTTGGCTACACCTTC.

The rearrangement links TRBV29-1 to TRBJ2-2, with 7 bases identical to TRBD1. V gave up 7 bases and J gave up 7 bases; unmatched junction bases: 9. Germline assignment: CDR1 SQVTM and CDR2 ANQGSEA. The CDR3 is made up of 13 amino acids. The CDR3 spells CSGGTAEFGELFF. DNA of the CDR3: TGCAGCGGAGGGACAGCGGAATTCGGGGAGCTGTTTTTT.

J is TRBJ1-2 and V is TRBV27, with a tentative D call TRBD1 (6 bases). V was pared by 2 bases and J by 2 bases, with 6 bases between. Germline loops: CDR1 MNHEY, CDR2 SMNVEV (reference sequence). This CDR3 comprises 13 residues. The CDR3 here is CASSLQGNYGYTF. The DNA for the CDR3 is TGTGCCAGCAGTTTACAGGGGAACTATGGCTACACCTTC.

V gene TRBV9 combines with J gene TRBJ1-4; a possible D gene is TRBD1 (5 bases). Trimming cost V 4 bases and J 3 bases, with 10 bases left between them. The germline V gene encodes CDR1 SGDLS and CDR2 YYNGEE. CDR3 length: 14 amino acids. CDR3 DNA: TGTGCCAGCAGCCTCCAGGGAGCTAATGAAAAACTGTTTTTT. It translates to CASSLQGANEKLFF.

This sequence joins TRBV5-4 and TRBJ1-1; D perhaps matches TRBD1 (5 bases). Per the germline V gene, CDR1 is SGHNT and CDR2 is YYREEE (reference sequence). V lost 0 bases and J lost 5, with 11 bases in between. This CDR3 region has 14 residues. The CDR3 spells CASSLAQGRTEAFF. CDR3 DNA sequence: TGTGCCAGCAGCTTGGCCCAGGGACGAACTGAAGCTTTCTTT.

This sequence joins TRBV7-9 and TRBJ1-2; 9 positions match TRBD1. V dropped 5 bases and J dropped 8; count of bases not matched to a gene: 9. The CDR3 runs to 14 residues. Looked up from germline, CDR1 is SEHNR and CDR2 is FQNEAQ (reference sequence). The CDR3 is CASSLGTGNSGYTF. CDR3 nucleotide sequence: TGTGCCAGCAGCCTGGGGACAGGGAACTCAGGCTACACCTTC.

The genes are TRBV5-1 and TRBJ2-5; a weak D match, TRBD1 (5 bases). V dropped 1 base and J dropped 2 bases, with 12 bases sitting between them. CDR1 is SGHRS and CDR2 is YFSETQ in the germline V gene. This CDR3 has 15 amino acids. In DNA, the CDR3 is TGCGCCAGCAGCTTGTTTCCGGACAAACAAGAGACCCAGTACTTC. Its translation is CASSLFPDKQETQYF.